A single sample gave rise to the 19 T cell receptor beta chains below, sequenced in a study of blood T cell repertoires in COVID-19. Generated by immunoSEQ multiplex PCR, the TCRdb table keeps only in-frame clones and is missing some. The sample yields some 270,000 clones, about 80% seen once. The source material was PBMCs or T cells enriched from blood (not recorded which). The source is a man aged 50 to 59 who had recovered from COVID-19.

CDR3 nucleotides: TGTGCCAGCAGCCGGGTAGGAGCTGAAAAACTGTTTTTT. This sequence encodes CASSRVGAEKLFF. The rearrangement joins TRBV3-1 (or the pseudogene TRBV3-2) to TRBJ1-4; no clear D. Per germline, CDR1 LGHDT and CDR2 YNNKEL (reference sequence). Deletions cut 4 bases from V and 7 bases from J, with 10 bases between. The CDR3 covers 13 residues.

This chain uses TRBV24-1 with TRBJ2-7, with D possibly matching TRBD1 (5 bases). Trimming removed 9 bases from V and 5 bases from J, with 13 bases in between. CDR1 and CDR2 (germline): KGHDR, SFDVKD. CDR3 length equals 12 residues. This chain's CDR3 is CATGGLGHEQYF. The DNA of the CDR3 is TGTGCCACCGGCGGTCTGGGGCACGAGCAGTACTTC.

V usage is TRBV7-2 and J usage is TRBJ2-4; the D gene is possibly TRBD2 (5 bases). The CDR3 sequence is 16 residues long. Trimming removed 5 bases from V and 1 base from J, with 15 bases in between. From germline, CDR1 is SGHTA and CDR2 FQGNSA. CDR3 loop: CASSPGGSQAKNIQYF. Here the CDR3 DNA reads TGTGCCAGCAGCCCAGGAGGAAGTCAGGCCAAAAACATTCAGTACTTC.

The chain couples TRBV27 to TRBJ2-5; no reliable D call. Germline V gives CDR1 MNHEY, CDR2 SMNVEV (reference sequence). Trimming took off 6 bases at V and 5 bases at J, with 13 bases between the two ends. CDR3 length: 13 amino acids. The CDR3, as DNA: TGTGCCAGCAGCCGAGCCCTGAGGGAGACCCAGTACTTC. Its translation is CASSRALRETQYF.

Concerning this clone itself: Other DNA sequences in this sample translate to the same CDR3. This sequence joins TRBV10-2 and TRBJ1-1, with TRBD1 matching over 8 bases. Looked up from germline, CDR1 is WSHSY and CDR2 is SAAADI. Trimming at V came to 2 bases and at J to 8 bases, leaving 4 bases not matched to a gene. The CDR3 covers 13 residues. Written as DNA, the CDR3 is TGCGCCAGCAGTGAGGGGCAGGGGGCAGAAGCTTTCTTT. This gives the protein CASSEGQGAEAFF.

This chain uses TRBV6-1 with TRBJ1-1, with 7 bases aligning to TRBD1. The CDR3 has 14 amino acids. CDR1 and CDR2 (germline): MNHNS, SASEGT. V gave up 3 bases and J gave up 5 bases; unmatched junction bases: 6. Written as DNA, the CDR3 is TGTGCCAGCAGTGACCAGGGGGGAAAGACTGAAGCTTTCTTT. Encoded protein: CASSDQGGKTEAFF.

Here the CDR3 reads CASRATSGGPYNEQFF. The CDR3 nucleotides read TGTGCCAGCAGGGCGACTAGCGGGGGCCCCTACAATGAGCAGTTCTTC. The chain uses TRBV28 and TRBJ2-1; TRBD2 matches 12 bases. The V gene end was trimmed by 6 bases and the J gene end by 2 bases; junction bases not matched to a gene: 5. The V gene's germline CDR1 is MDHEN and CDR2 SYDVKM. CDR3 size: 16 residues.

This rearrangement joins TRBV28 to TRBJ2-7; D is perhaps TRBD1 (6 bases). The V gene's germline CDR1 is MDHEN and CDR2 SYDVKM. The CDR3 length is 14 residues. V lost 5 bases and J 3 bases, leaving 14 bases between the germline ends. CDR3 DNA sequence: TGTGCCAGCAGTCCCCGGAACAGGGACTACGAGCAGTACTTC. This codes for CASSPRNRDYEQYF. Drawing the rest from reference TRBV28 and TRBJ2-7, the complete variable domain is DVKVTQSSRYLVKRTGEKVFLECVQDMDHENMFWYRQDPGLGLRLIYFSYDVKMKEKGDIPEGYSVSREKKERFSLILESASTNQTSMYLCASSPRNRDYEQYFGPGTRLTVT.

This chain joins TRBV11-3 and TRBJ2-5, with 15 bases matching TRBD2. Germline trimming cut 5 bases from V and 2 bases from J; bases unmatched to any gene: 3. The CDR3 spans 16 residues. Germline V gives CDR1 SGHNT, CDR2 YENEEA. CDR3 sequence (DNA): TGTGCCAGCAGCCAGGGACTAGCGGGAGGACAAGAGACCCAGTACTTC. Amino acids: CASSQGLAGGQETQYF.

This chain links TRBV3-1 (or the pseudogene TRBV3-2) with TRBJ2-5, with D perhaps TRBD1 (6 bases). This CDR3 is 15 amino acids long. Germline lookup yields CDR1 LGHDT and CDR2 YNNKEL (reference sequence). Trimming left V 1 base short and J 5 bases short, with 14 bases between. The CDR3 DNA sequence: TGTGCCAGCAGCCAAGGGGACACCCTTCGGGAGACCCAGTACTTC. This sequence encodes CASSQGDTLRETQYF.

The chain joins TRBV5-1 to TRBJ2-3; 8 nucleotides match TRBD2. CDR1 is SGHRS, CDR2 YFSETQ, per germline. After removal of 6 bases from V and 3 bases from J, the junction contained 6 bases not matched to a gene. This CDR3 contains 14 residues. The CDR3 sequence is CASIAASGTDTQYF. Here the CDR3 DNA reads TGCGCCAGCATCGCCGCTAGCGGGACAGATACGCAGTATTTT.

This clone was counted a single time. This chain uses TRBV4-2 with TRBJ2-1, with TRBD2 identical over 12 bases. CDR3 length: 16 residues. Germline-derived CDR1 and CDR2 are LGHNA and YNFKEQ. Trimming cost V 0 bases and J 6 bases; bases outside gene matches: 3. The CDR3 bases are TGTGCCAGCAGCCAAGATGCTAGCGGGGGGGCCAATGAGCAGTTCTTC. Residues: CASSQDASGGANEQFF.

This chain links TRBV27 with TRBJ2-1, with 8 bases identical to TRBD2. Germline lookup yields CDR1 MNHEY and CDR2 SMNVEV (reference sequence). The V segment lost 3 bases and the J segment 1 base; nucleotides outside the gene matches: 2. The CDR3 covers 15 residues. The CDR3 loop is CASSFSGGSYNEQFF. The DNA for the CDR3 is TGTGCCAGCAGTTTCAGCGGGGGATCCTACAATGAGCAGTTCTTC.

J is TRBJ1-2 and V is TRBV4-1; weak D call: TRBD1 (6 bases). Per the germline V gene, CDR1 is MGHRA and CDR2 is YSYEKL. V was shortened by 4 bases and J by 5 bases, with 14 bases between the two germline ends. There are 14 residues in the CDR3. The DNA of the CDR3 is TGCGCCAGCAGCCCGGGCGGGGGCGCTTATGGCTACACCTTC. It codes for CASSPGGGAYGYTF.

The chain uses TRBV6-1 and TRBJ2-7; TRBD2 is a possible D gene (5 bases). The germline CDR1 and CDR2 sequences are MNHNS and SASEGT. Trimming stripped 1 base from V and 6 bases from J, with 10 bases between. The length of the CDR3 is 13 residues. The chain's CDR3 is CASSEGGPTEQYF. In nucleotides, the CDR3 is TGTGCCAGCAGTGAAGGAGGGCCGACCGAGCAGTACTTC.

This clone was counted many times. The chain couples TRBV19 to TRBJ2-6, with D unresolved. The V and J ends lost 1 base and 1 base respectively, with 8 bases between them. The germline V gene has CDR1 LNHDA and CDR2 SQIVND (reference sequence). This CDR3 is 16 amino acids long. DNA of the CDR3: TGTGCCAGTAGTATAGGTGTACTGTCTGGGGCCAACGTCCTGACTTTC. Translated: CASSIGVLSGANVLTF.

V is TRBV11-2 and J is TRBJ2-7, with 9 nucleotides matching TRBD2. The CDR3 spans 14 residues. Germline CDR1 is SGHAT and CDR2 is FQNNGV. Losses at the gene ends were 3 bases for V and 7 bases for J; bases not matched to a gene: 7. CDR3 in amino acids: CASSFTSGLGEQYF. DNA of the CDR3: TGTGCCAGCAGCTTTACTAGCGGGTTAGGGGAGCAGTACTTC.

The chain employs TRBV11-3 and TRBJ2-5; 11 bases map to TRBD2. V dropped 5 bases and J dropped 1; count of bases not matched to a gene: 6. The CDR3 extends over 16 amino acids. Germline CDR1 SGHNT, CDR2 YENEEA. CDR3 amino acids: CASSRRTSGSQETQYF. For the CDR3, the DNA is TGTGCCAGCAGCCGACGGACTAGCGGGTCCCAAGAGACCCAGTACTTC.

V is TRBV7-2 and J is TRBJ2-7, with D unresolved. Trimming cost V 0 bases and J 2 bases, with 14 bases left between them. CDR1 SGHTA and CDR2 FQGNSA come from the germline V gene. The CDR3 covers 16 residues. The CDR3 sequence: CASSLASAGVAYEQYF. The DNA for the CDR3 is TGTGCCAGCAGCTTAGCGTCGGCAGGTGTGGCCTACGAGCAGTACTTC.